This T cell receptor beta chain appears in the sequencing data of a study of CD8 T cells in Susac syndrome. RNA in amounts of about 0.5 to 1 ug was reverse transcribed with random hexamers. A single record per CDR3 protein comes from TCRdb applying MiXCR to the immunoSEQ multiplex PCR reads. The sample includes 150,000 or so distinct CDR3 sequences, approximately 94% of them seen just once. Germline values: CDR1 MGHRA, CDR2 YSYEKL. J was trimmed by 5 bases and V by 3 bases; bases with no gene match: 8. The CDR3 is 15 amino acids. The sequence derives from a human donor with multiple sclerosis. The chain carries TRBV4-1 and TRBJ2-3; 7 nucleotides agree with TRBD2. Sequencing was carried out using CD8+ T cells from PBMCs. DNA for the CDR3: TGCGCCAGCAGCCAGTTCGAACGGGGGGTAGATACGCAGTATTTT. Its protein is CASSQFERGVDTQYF.